The 11 T cell receptor beta chains presented below share a single source sample, sequenced in a study of blood T cell repertoires in COVID-19. TCRdb's copy holds only in-frame clones and misses some; the assay was immunoSEQ multiplex PCR. The sample comprises tens of thousands of clones, 81% of which are singletons, and 4% to 6% rests with the top ten. Sequencing used peripheral blood. The receptors were gathered from a man of 80 years or more with COVID-19, enrolled during active disease.

This clone was counted a few times. The CDR3 nucleotides read TGTGCCTGGTCGACAGGGGGCGCGAACACTGAAGCTTTCTTT. It specifies CAWSTGGANTEAFF. This rearrangement joins TRBV30 to TRBJ1-1; 10 bases map to TRBD1. Trimming removed 5 bases from V and 1 base from J; junction bases left unmatched: 4. CDR3 size: 14 residues. Germline V lookup: CDR1 GTSNPN, CDR2 SVGIG (reference sequence).

This clone occurred many times. V is TRBV6-1 and J is TRBJ2-7, with no clear D. Trimming removed 0 bases at V and 1 base at J, with 7 bases between. Germline-derived CDR1 and CDR2 are MNHNS and SASEGT. The CDR3 contains 14 residues. CDR3: CASSEASGSYEQYF. Here the CDR3 DNA reads TGTGCCAGCAGTGAAGCTTCAGGATCCTACGAGCAGTACTTC.

J is TRBJ1-2 and V is TRBV7-2; 7 bases agree with TRBD1. Losses at the gene ends were 3 bases for V and 4 bases for J; bases not matched to a gene: 2. CDR1 is SGHTA and CDR2 is FQGNSA in the germline V gene. The CDR3 runs 13 residues. DNA for the CDR3: TGTGCCAGCAGCTTGGGGACAGCCTATGGCTACACCTTC. As protein: CASSLGTAYGYTF.

This clone was detected only a few times. This rearrangement joins TRBV5-5 to TRBJ1-2; D is perhaps TRBD1 (5 bases). Germline CDR1 is SGHKS and CDR2 is YYEKEE (reference sequence). V lost 4 bases to trimming and J lost 3 bases, with 19 bases between them. This CDR3 region has 16 residues. Written as DNA, the CDR3 is TGTGCCAGCAGCCGCGGGGGAATCGTTCCAGACTATGGCTACACCTTC. The encoded protein is CASSRGGIVPDYGYTF. Full variable domain (outside the CDR3, taken from reference TRBV5-5 and TRBJ1-2): DAGVTQSPTHLIKTRGQQVTLRCSPISGHKSVSWYQQVLGQGPQFIFQYYEKEERGRGNFPDRFSARQFPNYSSELNVNALLLGDSALYLCASSRGGIVPDYGYTFGSGTRLTVV.

This chain uses TRBV15 with TRBJ1-4; 7 nucleotides line up with TRBD1. J was trimmed by 8 bases and V by 4 bases; bases with no gene match: 7. Per germline, CDR1 LNHNV and CDR2 YYDKDF (reference sequence). CDR3 length: 14 amino acids. CDR3 region: CATSMNRGVEKLFF. The CDR3 DNA sequence: TGTGCCACCAGCATGAACAGGGGTGTAGAAAAACTGTTTTTT.

This clone turned up a few times. The chain couples TRBV5-5 to TRBJ2-7; a possible D gene is TRBD1 (6 bases). The CDR3 totals 16 residues. V was clipped by 2 bases and J by 7 bases, with 22 bases between them. The germline V gene encodes CDR1 SGHKS and CDR2 YYEKEE (reference sequence). The CDR3 sequence is CASSLDPVGAGGEQYF. The CDR3 DNA is TGTGCCAGCAGCTTAGACCCGGTGGGGGCCGGTGGGGAGCAGTACTTC.

The rearrangement joins TRBV7-2 to TRBJ1-2; 8 bases match TRBD1. The CDR3 loop spans 12 amino acids. Losses at the gene ends were 5 bases for V and 11 bases for J; bases not matched to a gene: 7. Germline lookup yields CDR1 SGHTA and CDR2 FQGNSA. The CDR3 reads CASSTRTGWYTF. CDR3 coding DNA: TGTGCCAGCAGCACCAGGACAGGGTGGTACACCTTC.

The V call is TRBV6-2 or TRBV6-3, the J call TRBJ2-1; TRBD2 is a possible D gene (6 bases). Germline CDR1 and CDR2: MNHEY and SVGEGT. CDR3 length: 18 residues. V gave up 5 bases and J gave up 4 bases, with 24 bases separating them. The CDR3 protein is CASSPRPGAGTLYNEQFF. CDR3 in DNA: TGTGCCAGCAGTCCCCGCCCTGGGGCGGGAACACTTTACAATGAGCAGTTCTTC.

This clone has more than one count but fewer than ten. The rearrangement joins TRBV29-1 to TRBJ1-5; 9 bases map to TRBD1. V lost 4 bases and J lost 0; bases outside the gene matches: 4. This CDR3 comprises 15 residues. Germline V lookup: CDR1 SQVTM, CDR2 ANQGSEA. CDR3 loop: CSVGGTGNSNQPQHF. CDR3 DNA sequence: TGCAGCGTTGGGGGGACAGGGAATAGCAATCAGCCCCAGCATTTT.

The chain links TRBV4-1 to TRBJ1-2; 8 bases line up with TRBD1. The CDR3 runs 15 residues. Trimming took 4 bases from V and 3 from J; bases not matched to a gene: 7. CDR1 and CDR2 (germline): MGHRA, YSYEKL. This CDR3 reads CASSRSTGADYGYTF. The CDR3 DNA reads TGCGCCAGCAGCCGATCGACAGGGGCGGACTATGGCTACACCTTC.

The V and J genes are TRBV2 and TRBJ2-3; no firm D call. V was cut by 10 bases and J by 1 base, with 9 bases left in between. This CDR3 has 12 residues. Germline-derived CDR1 and CDR2 are SNHLY and FYNNEI. CDR3 amino acids: CATPPGTDTQYF. As DNA, the CDR3 is TGTGCCACCCCCCCTGGCACAGATACGCAGTATTTT.